This T cell receptor beta chain was identified in a study of cytomegalovirus exposure and HLA in healthy donors. General study findings and limits: Researchers counted some 150 TCR beta chains as cytomegalovirus-associated. Most sequenced TCRs were rare (though some public TCRs occurred in many donors). After further analysis at a later stage, roughly 16,000 TCR beta sequences were associated with HLA alleles at 0.05 false discovery rate.

Regarding donors, all were healthy bone marrow donors. On this clone: The antigen is undetermined.

PCR employed 60 Vbeta and 13 Jbeta primers. Profiled with immunoSEQ multiplex PCR; TCRdb holds only in-frame clones, not every one. The table shows 90,000 to 140,000 clones, with more than 65% occurring only once. Sequenced material: PBMCs. The receptor comes from a man in his thirties or forties in good health and CMV-seronegative.

CDR3 in amino acids: CASNRSGGPGGLHF. In DNA, the CDR3 is TGTGCCAGCAACCGCTCAGGGGGCCCTGGTGGCCTCCACTTT. The chain recombines TRBV6-6 with TRBJ1-6; 8 bases align to TRBD1. CDR3 length: 14 residues. After removal of 7 bases from V and 15 bases from J, the junction contained 14 bases not matched to a gene. Germline values: CDR1 MNHNY, CDR2 SVGAGI (reference sequence).